These 20 T cell receptor beta chains were all obtained from the same sample, sequenced in a study of identical twins. TCRdb reprocessed the 5' RACE reads via MiXCR and lists one record per CDR3 protein. The sample has about 530,000 distinct CDR3 sequences, about a fifth seen once. These data also featured in a second study, about yellow fever vaccine responses in identical twins.

The sequencing sample was made of CD4+ T cells sorted from blood. All receptors come from a woman aged 18 to 35 in good health.

This clonotype was detected only once. The chain combines TRBV6-5 with TRBJ2-5; no clear D. CDR3 length: 16 amino acids. The germline V gene encodes CDR1 MNHEY and CDR2 SVGAGI. V dropped 0 bases and J dropped 4 bases, with 15 bases sitting between them. DNA for the CDR3: TGTGCCAGCAGTTACTCGAGCTCTCAAAGAGCAGAGACCCAGTACTTC. This gives the protein CASSYSSSQRAETQYF.

V usage is TRBV29-1 and J usage is TRBJ2-5; 8 bases align to TRBD2. From germline, CDR1 is SQVTM and CDR2 ANQGSEA. With V trimmed by 6 bases and J by 5 bases, 8 bases remained unmatched. The CDR3 length is 13 residues. In nucleotides, the CDR3 is TGCAGCGTCGCCGGGACTAGGGGCGAGACCCAGTACTTC. This gives the protein CSVAGTRGETQYF.

This clonotype turned up a few times. V is TRBV2 and J is TRBJ1-5; the D is unclear. Trimming stripped 8 bases from V and 2 bases from J, with 13 bases between. Germline V gene data show CDR1 as SNHLY and CDR2 as FYNNEI. This CDR3 comprises 14 residues. The CDR3, as DNA: TGTGCCAGCTGCGGGGAAATAGGCAATCAGCCCCAGCATTTT. Encoded protein: CASCGEIGNQPQHF.

This clonotype has only a few counts. The chain employs TRBV28 and TRBJ1-1; 9 bases agree with TRBD1. The trim removed 6 bases at V and 8 bases at J, leaving 16 bases unmatched. CDR3 length: 16 amino acids. Germline CDR1 is MDHEN and CDR2 is SYDVKM. CDR3 loop: CASSSPTGTGSLEAFF. CDR3 nucleotide sequence: TGTGCCAGCAGCTCTCCAACCGGGACAGGGAGTTTAGAAGCTTTCTTT.

The V call is TRBV28, the J call TRBJ2-6; a weak D match, TRBD1 (5 bases). The CDR3 sequence is 15 residues long. The V and J ends lost 6 bases and 4 bases respectively, with 13 bases between them. Looked up from germline, CDR1 is MDHEN and CDR2 is SYDVKM. In nucleotides, the CDR3 is TGTGCCAGCAGCCCCTTATGGGGCGGGGCCAACGTCCTGACTTTC. Translating gives CASSPLWGGANVLTF.

This chain uses TRBV27 with TRBJ2-7; tentatively, D is TRBD2 (5 bases). Trimming took 10 bases from V and 6 from J, leaving 10 bases between them. The germline gives CDR1 MNHEY, CDR2 SMNVEV (reference sequence). The CDR3 covers 10 residues. The CDR3 DNA sequence: TGTGCCATCCTGGGAGCCGAGCAGTACGTC. Its translation: CAILGAEQYV.

This clonotype was picked up a small number of times. The chain carries TRBV20-1 and TRBJ2-1; D is uncertain. V was cut by 6 bases and J by 5 bases, with 14 bases left in between. Germline CDR1 is DFQATT and CDR2 is SNEGSKA (reference sequence). The CDR3 extends over 13 amino acids. CDR3 DNA sequence: TGCAGTGCCTTATACCCACTCGACAATGAGCAGTTCTTC. Protein sequence: CSALYPLDNEQFF.

The chain is built from TRBV27 and TRBJ2-1; the match to TRBD2 covers 11 bases. CDR3 length: 19 residues. In germline, CDR1 is MNHEY, CDR2 SMNVEV (reference sequence). After removal of 0 bases from V and 10 bases from J, the junction contained 17 bases not matched to a gene. The DNA of the CDR3 is TGTGCCAGCAGTTTATCACCGGGACTAGCGGAGATAGGGAATGGGGAGCAGTTCTTC. Its translation is CASSLSPGLAEIGNGEQFF.

V is TRBV7-4 and J is TRBJ2-3; perhaps TRBD2 as D (5 bases). V gave up 5 bases and J gave up 2 bases, with 20 bases separating them. The CDR3 extends over 17 amino acids. Per germline, CDR1 SGHVT and CDR2 SQSDAQ. Written as DNA, the CDR3 is TGTGCCAGCAGCCCCACTAAACCCGGGAACCCCACAGATACGCAGTATTTT. It codes for CASSPTKPGNPTDTQYF.

The rearrangement joins TRBV3-1 to TRBJ1-2; no reliable D call. CDR3 length: 16 residues. Trimming pared 2 bases from V and 0 bases from J, leaving 13 bases between. Germline V CDR1 and CDR2: LGHDT, YNNKEL (reference sequence). CDR3 coding DNA: TGTGCCAGCAGCCAAACCTCCACCAGCTCTAACTATGGCTACACCTTC. This gives the protein CASSQTSTSSNYGYTF.

This sequence joins TRBV29-1 and TRBJ1-2; a possible D gene is TRBD1 (5 bases). Trimming cost V 6 bases and J 0 bases, with 11 bases left between them. CDR3 size: 13 residues. Germline values: CDR1 SQVTM, CDR2 ANQGSEA. The CDR3 DNA is TGCAGCGTAGGCTCAGGGACTAACTATGGCTACACCTTC. It encodes CSVGSGTNYGYTF.

This clonotype was seen only a few times. The chain's CDR3 is CASSPTLSGTADTQYF. As DNA, the CDR3 is TGTGCCAGCAGTCCCACCCTTAGCGGGACCGCAGATACGCAGTATTTT. The J gene is TRBJ2-3, the V gene TRBV28, with 8 bases identical to TRBD2. V gave up 5 bases and J gave up 4 bases; unmatched junction bases: 11. The CDR3 is made up of 16 amino acids. Looked up from germline, CDR1 is MDHEN and CDR2 is SYDVKM.

This clonotype was detected a few times. The chain links TRBV5-1 to TRBJ2-3; TRBD1 agrees at 7 bases. CDR3 length equals 14 residues. CDR1 and CDR2 from the germline V gene are SGHRS and YFSETQ. V trimming: 3 bases; J trimming: 6 bases; junction bases outside the gene matches: 7. The CDR3: CASSSMTGMDTQYF. CDR3 nucleotide sequence: TGCGCCAGCAGCTCAATGACAGGGATGGATACGCAGTATTTT.

The chain is built from TRBV20-1 and TRBJ2-1; perhaps TRBD2 as D (5 bases). Per germline, CDR1 DFQATT and CDR2 SNEGSKA (reference sequence). Trimming cost V 6 bases and J 9 bases, with 15 bases left between them. The CDR3 has 12 residues. The CDR3 DNA sequence: TGCAGTGCCCCGGGGATTCCCGGTGAGCAGTTCTTC. Protein sequence: CSAPGIPGEQFF.

This clonotype turned up a few times. The rearrangement joins TRBV5-1 to TRBJ2-3; 11 nucleotides match TRBD2. Germline lookup yields CDR1 SGHRS and CDR2 YFSETQ. CDR3 length: 17 residues. The J segment lost 0 bases and the V segment lost 0 bases, leaving 3 bases of the junction unmatched. The CDR3 loop is CASSLGLAGTSTDTQYF. DNA of the CDR3: TGCGCCAGCAGCTTGGGACTAGCGGGAACTAGCACAGATACGCAGTATTTT.

The J gene is TRBJ2-6, the V gene TRBV5-1; 9 nucleotides match TRBD1. The J segment lost 0 bases and the V segment lost 5 bases, leaving 6 bases of the junction unmatched. The CDR3 has 17 amino acids. CDR1 and CDR2 from the germline V gene are SGHRS and YFSETQ. The CDR3 protein is CASRTGTGRSGANVLTF. In DNA form, the CDR3 reads TGCGCCAGCAGAACCGGGACAGGGCGCTCTGGGGCCAACGTCCTGACTTTC. Complete variable domain (other parts from reference TRBV5-1 and TRBJ2-6): KAGVTQTPRYLIKTRGQQVTLSCSPISGHRSVSWYQQTPGQGLQFLFEYFSETQRNKGNFPGRFSGRQFSNSRSEMNVSTLELGDSALYLCASRTGTGRSGANVLTFGAGSRLTVL.

The chain carries TRBV20-1 and TRBJ1-1; no clear D. Trimming took off 6 bases at V and 1 base at J, with 9 bases between the two ends. The CDR3 runs 12 residues. Germline assignment: CDR1 DFQATT and CDR2 SNEGSKA (reference sequence). CDR3 coding DNA: TGCAGTGCCCGAAAGGGGAACACTGAAGCTTTCTTT. Translated: CSARKGNTEAFF.

This clonotype was detected only a few times. The V gene is TRBV7-8, the J gene TRBJ2-3, with 12 bases lining up with TRBD2. Germline lookup yields CDR1 SGHVS and CDR2 FQNEAQ. V trimming: 6 bases; J trimming: 4 bases; junction bases outside the gene matches: 20. CDR3 length equals 20 residues. The CDR3 bases are TGTGCCAGCAGGTTCCACAGGGATCCTAGCGGGAGGGCCATCGCAGATACGCAGTATTTT. Amino acid sequence: CASRFHRDPSGRAIADTQYF.

V gene TRBV28 combines with J gene TRBJ2-1; 11 bases map to TRBD2. V lost 6 bases and J lost 4; bases outside the gene matches: 8. Per the germline V gene, CDR1 is MDHEN and CDR2 is SYDVKM. This CDR3 has 16 residues. CDR3 protein: CASSIQGLADYNEQFF. Here the CDR3 DNA reads TGTGCCAGCAGCATACAGGGACTAGCGGATTACAATGAGCAGTTCTTC. The full variable domain, completed using reference TRBV28 and TRBJ2-1, is DVKVTQSSRYLVKRTGEKVFLECVQDMDHENMFWYRQDPGLGLRLIYFSYDVKMKEKGDIPEGYSVSREKKERFSLILESASTNQTSMYLCASSIQGLADYNEQFFGPGTRLTVL.

This sequence joins TRBV10-3 and TRBJ2-3, with 11 nucleotides matching TRBD2. The junction had 10 bases not matched to a gene; V was cut back by 5 bases and J by 6 bases. CDR1 and CDR2 (germline): ENHRY, SYGVKD. This CDR3 has 16 residues. The CDR3 DNA follows: TGTGCCATCAGTCGAGGTACTAGCGGGGGCTCGGATACGCAGTATTTT. Translation: CAISRGTSGGSDTQYF.